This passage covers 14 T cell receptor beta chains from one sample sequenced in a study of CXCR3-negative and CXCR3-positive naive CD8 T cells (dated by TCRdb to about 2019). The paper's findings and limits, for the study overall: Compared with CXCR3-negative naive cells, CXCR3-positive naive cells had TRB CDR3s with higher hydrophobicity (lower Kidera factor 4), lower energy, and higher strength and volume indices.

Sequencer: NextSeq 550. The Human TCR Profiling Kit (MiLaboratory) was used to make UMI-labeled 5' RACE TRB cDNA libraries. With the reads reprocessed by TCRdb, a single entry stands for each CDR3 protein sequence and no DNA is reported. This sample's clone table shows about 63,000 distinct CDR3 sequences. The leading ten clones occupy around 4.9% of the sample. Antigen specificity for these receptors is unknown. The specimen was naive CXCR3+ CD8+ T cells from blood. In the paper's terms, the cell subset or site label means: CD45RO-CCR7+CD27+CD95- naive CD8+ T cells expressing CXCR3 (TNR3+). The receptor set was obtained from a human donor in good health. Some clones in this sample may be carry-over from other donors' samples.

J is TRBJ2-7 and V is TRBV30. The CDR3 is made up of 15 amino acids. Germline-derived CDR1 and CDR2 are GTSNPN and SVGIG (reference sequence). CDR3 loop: CAWSVVSRDSYEQYF.

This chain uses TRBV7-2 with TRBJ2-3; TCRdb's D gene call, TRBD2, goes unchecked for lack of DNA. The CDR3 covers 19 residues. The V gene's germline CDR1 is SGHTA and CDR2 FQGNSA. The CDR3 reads CASSLLVGGVAGETDTQYF.

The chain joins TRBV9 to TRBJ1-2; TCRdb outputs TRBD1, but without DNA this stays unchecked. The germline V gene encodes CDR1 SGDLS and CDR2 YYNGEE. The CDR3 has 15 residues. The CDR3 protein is CASSDPDPQDSGYTF.

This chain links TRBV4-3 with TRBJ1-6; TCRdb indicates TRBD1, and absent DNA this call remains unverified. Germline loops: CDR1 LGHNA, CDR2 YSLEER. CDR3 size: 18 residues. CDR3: CASSQDWDRGSYNSPLHF.

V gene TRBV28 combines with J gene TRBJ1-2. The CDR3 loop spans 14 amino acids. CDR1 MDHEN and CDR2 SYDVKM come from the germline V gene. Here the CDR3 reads CASSTRELWDGYTF.

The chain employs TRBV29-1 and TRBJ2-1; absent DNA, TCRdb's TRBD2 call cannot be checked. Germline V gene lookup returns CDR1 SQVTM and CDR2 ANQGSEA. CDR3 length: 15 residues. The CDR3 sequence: CSVEGTSGRNNEQFF.

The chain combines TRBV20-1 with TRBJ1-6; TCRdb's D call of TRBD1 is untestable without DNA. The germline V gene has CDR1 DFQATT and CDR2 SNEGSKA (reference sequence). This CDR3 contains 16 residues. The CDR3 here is CSASSAADSSLSPLHF.

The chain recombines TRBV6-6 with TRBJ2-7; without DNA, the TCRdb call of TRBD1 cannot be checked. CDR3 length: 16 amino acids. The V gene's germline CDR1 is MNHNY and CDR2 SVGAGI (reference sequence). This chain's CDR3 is CASSYSRERPEYEQYF.

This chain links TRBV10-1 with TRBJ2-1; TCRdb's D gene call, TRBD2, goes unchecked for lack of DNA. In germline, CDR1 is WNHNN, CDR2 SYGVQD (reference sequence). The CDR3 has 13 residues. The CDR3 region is CAGHQRGVDEQFF.

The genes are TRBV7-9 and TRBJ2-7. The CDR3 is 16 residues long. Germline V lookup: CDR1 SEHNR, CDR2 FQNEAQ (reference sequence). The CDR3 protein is CASTTSEEGSSYEQYF.

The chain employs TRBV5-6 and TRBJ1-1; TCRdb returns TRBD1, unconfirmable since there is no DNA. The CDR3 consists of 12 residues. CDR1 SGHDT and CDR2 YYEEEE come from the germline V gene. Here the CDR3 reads CASSPGQNEAFF.

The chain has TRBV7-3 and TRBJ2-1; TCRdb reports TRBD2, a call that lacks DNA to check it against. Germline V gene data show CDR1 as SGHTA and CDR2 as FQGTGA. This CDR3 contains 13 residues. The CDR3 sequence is CASSAGTSYEQFF.

The CDR3 is CASSSSRSTGTDTQYF. V and J are TRBV21-1 and TRBJ2-3. TRBV21-1 is recorded as a pseudogene. The CDR3 runs 16 residues.

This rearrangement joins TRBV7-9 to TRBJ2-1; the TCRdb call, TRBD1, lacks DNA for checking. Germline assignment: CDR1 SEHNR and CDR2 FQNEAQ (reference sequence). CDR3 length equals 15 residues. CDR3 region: CASSPSGGQPNEQFF.